This T cell receptor (beta chain) stems from a study of cytomegalovirus exposure and HLA in healthy donors. Overall study results and limits: Earlier results showed most TCR beta V segments being productive about 87% or about 30% of the time. Within a later analysis, the majority of CMV-associated TCR beta chains appeared HLA-restricted. Across donors, most TCRs were seen rarely, yet some public ones were widespread.

Primers: 60 Vbeta forward and 13 Jbeta reverse. Some clones are missing from TCRdb's copy, which holds only in-frame ones; the method was immunoSEQ multiplex PCR. This table holds about 130,000 clones, 8.5% to 10% found once. The sample holds a few counts of this clone. Its specificity is unknown. Germline CDR1 and CDR2: SNHLY and FYNNEI. The germline V and J ends were trimmed by 7 bases and 7 bases, with 13 bases remaining between them. The CDR3 is 13 amino acids. The rearrangement joins TRBV2 to TRBJ1-4; D may be TRBD1 (5 bases). This receptor was taken from a man aged 40-49 years in good health and CMV-seronegative. Sequencing was carried out using PBMCs. The CDR3 spells CASIRRGGEKLFF. The DNA for the CDR3 is TGTGCCAGCATTAGGAGGGGTGGTGAAAAACTGTTTTTT.